The TCR beta chain described here comes from a study of T cells in Graves' hyperthyroidism and ophthalmopathy. Study details: Peripheral blood sampling occurred at initial diagnosis, before any treatment.

Clinical symptoms, serum thyroxine and TRAb, thyroid ultrasound and orbital computed tomography together formed the diagnostic basis. This clonotype was picked up a small number of times. This CDR3 contains 15 residues. The V and J ends lost 9 bases and 7 bases, in that order; junction bases with no gene match: 14. Germline V gene data show CDR1 as SGHNT and CDR2 as YENEEA. Amplification yielded TCR beta CDR3 regions, with RNA transcripts as the source. An initial round of RT-PCR targeting the TCR CDR3 relied on the HTBI primer set. TCRdb reprocessed the multiplex PCR reads via MiXCR and lists one record per CDR3 protein. Of some 550,000 distinct CDR3 sequences listed, more than 15% are singletons.

This chain uses TRBV11-3 with TRBJ2-1; 8 bases align to TRBD2. Sequenced material: blood. This receptor was taken from a woman between 40 and 55 years old with Graves' ophthalmopathy. CDR3 residues: CARIQGGGTNNEQFF. CDR3 coding DNA: TGTGCCAGGATCCAGGGCGGGGGGACCAATAATGAGCAGTTCTTC.